This passage covers 8 T cell receptor beta chains from one sample sequenced in a study of cytomegalovirus exposure and HLA in healthy donors. The PCR made use of 60 Vbeta and 13 Jbeta primers. Data came from immunoSEQ multiplex PCR; TCRdb stores just in-frame clones and leaves some out. The sample includes some 180,000 clones, roughly 79% of them seen just once. Source material: PBMCs. All receptors come from a man younger than 45 in good health and CMV-seronegative.

The chain uses TRBV2 and TRBJ2-3; possible D gene TRBD1, 5 bases. Germline lookup yields CDR1 SNHLY and CDR2 FYNNEI. The length of the CDR3 is 14 residues. V lost 4 bases and J 2 bases, leaving 10 bases between the germline ends. The CDR3 DNA is TGTGCCAGCAGTGCGCAGGGTATCACAGATACGCAGTATTTT. It translates to CASSAQGITDTQYF.

Here the CDR3 reads CASSPIQGVTEAFF. DNA of the CDR3: TGTGCCAGCTCACCTATACAGGGAGTAACTGAAGCTTTCTTT. The chain is built from TRBV18 and TRBJ1-1; perhaps TRBD1 as D (6 bases). Germline loops: CDR1 KGHSH, CDR2 LQKENI. V lost 3 bases and J lost 5, with 13 bases in between. The CDR3 is 14 amino acids.

The V call is TRBV6-1, the J call TRBJ2-3; 11 nucleotides agree with TRBD2. V lost 2 bases, J lost 4 bases, and 8 bases stayed unmatched. The CDR3 length is 17 residues. Germline V gene lookup returns CDR1 MNHNS and CDR2 SASEGT. The CDR3 region has the DNA TGTGCCAGCAGTGAATTTCCTAGCGGGAGGATCTCAGATACGCAGTATTTT. This gives the protein CASSEFPSGRISDTQYF.

This chain links TRBV10-2 with TRBJ2-7; 10 bases are shared with TRBD2. The length of the CDR3 is 17 residues. Looked up from germline, CDR1 is WSHSY and CDR2 is SAAADI. J was trimmed by 7 bases and V by 0 bases; bases with no gene match: 12. The DNA of the CDR3 is TGCGCCAGCAGTGAGTCGGGTGGACTAGCGGATCGGAGGGAGCAGTACTTC. Protein product: CASSESGGLADRREQYF.

This rearrangement joins TRBV5-8 to TRBJ1-4, with 8 bases identical to TRBD1. J lost 11 bases, V lost 1 base, and 7 bases had no gene match. Germline V CDR1 and CDR2: SGHTS, YDEGEE. CDR3 length: 14 amino acids. The CDR3 nucleotides read TGTGCCAGCAGCTTGACCGGGACAGGTGGGAAACTGTTTTTT. Translation: CASSLTGTGGKLFF.

A few counts support this clone. The V gene is TRBV2, the J gene TRBJ2-7, with TRBD1 matching over 8 bases. V lost 5 bases, J lost 7 bases, and 10 bases stayed unmatched. Germline assignment: CDR1 SNHLY and CDR2 FYNNEI. The CDR3 spans 14 residues. CDR3 in DNA: TGTGCCAGCAGTACCCAGACAGGGGCTGTAGAGCAGTACTTC. This encodes CASSTQTGAVEQYF. Full variable domain (outside the CDR3, taken from reference TRBV2 and TRBJ2-7): EPEVTQTPSHQVTQMGQEVILRCVPISNHLYFYWYRQILGQKVEFLVSFYNNEISEKSEIFDDQFSVERPDGSNFTLKIRSTKLEDSAMYFCASSTQTGAVEQYFGPGTRLTVT.

The chain couples TRBV6-5 to TRBJ2-5; 9 nucleotides align to TRBD2. The J call could be wrong; TRBJ2-7 is a better fit for the DNA end. The CDR3 extends over 14 amino acids. From germline, CDR1 is MNHEY and CDR2 SVGAGI. DNA of the CDR3: TGTGCCAGCCAAAGGACTAGCGAAAGCTACGAGCAGTACTTC. Translated, it gives CASQRTSESYEQYF.

The V gene is TRBV28, the J gene TRBJ2-3, with TRBD2 as a possible D gene (5 bases). CDR1 MDHEN and CDR2 SYDVKM come from the germline V gene. This CDR3 spans 13 amino acids. V lost 5 bases and J lost 4, with 10 bases in between. CDR3: CASSRSGADTQYF. CDR3 nucleotide sequence: TGTGCCAGCAGTCGAAGCGGAGCAGATACGCAGTATTTT.